This TCR beta chain was recovered during a study of OX40 agonist ivuxolimab in advanced cancers. At cycle 4 day 1, cycle 7 day 1, and baseline, blood was sampled. This clone was seen only once. The repertoire was sequenced with immunoSEQ multiplex PCR; TCRdb's copy has only in-frame clones and lacks some. Of 40,000 or so clones listed, around 84% are singletons. Germline loops: CDR1 PRHDT, CDR2 FYEKMQ (reference sequence). With 1 base removed from V and 8 bases from J, the gap between germline ends came to 11 bases. The CDR3 has 13 residues. Sequenced here: CD4+ or CD8+ T cells sorted from blood, sampled in a trial of the OX40 agonist ivuxolimab. The origin of this receptor is an adult with an advanced solid tumor such as melanoma, head and neck, liver or kidney cancer. The rearrangement uses TRBV13 and TRBJ1-2, with D uncertain. CDR3 nucleotides: TGTGCCAGCAGCTTAGCGGCCCTGACGGGCTACACCTTC. It codes for CASSLAALTGYTF.